This T cell receptor beta chain was captured in a study of blood T cell repertoires in COVID-19. Per germline, CDR1 WSHSY and CDR2 SAAADI. V dropped 3 bases and J dropped 5 bases, with 14 bases sitting between them. The length of the CDR3 is 14 residues. Authors' methods: Estimation of nucleated cell counts was performed using reference gene primer amplification. Only in-frame clones appear in the TCRdb table, and some are missing; sequencing was by immunoSEQ multiplex PCR. V, J and clone size were drawn from that table, and D and trimming were deduced from the DNA. Counted here are under 300,000 clones, around 85% occurring once; the ten biggest clones make up about 12%.

The chain recombines TRBV10-2 with TRBJ2-7; TRBD1 might be the D (5 bases). The sequencing input was peripheral blood. The clonotype comes from a woman in her thirties with COVID-19, enrolled during active disease. As DNA, the CDR3 is TGCGCCAGCAGTGATCCTAAGGGGTTCAACGAGCAGTACTTC. The encoded protein is CASSDPKGFNEQYF.